One sample yielded the 30 T cell receptor beta chains listed below, sequenced in a study of low-dose radiotherapy and immunotherapy resistance in tumors. With TRAV- and TRBV-specific primers, first-strand cDNA was made, covering the alpha and beta chains. PCR amplification of the TCRs was performed with Phusion for 20 PCR cycles, and it relied on a constant-region primer together with a V-primer adapter. Each CDR3 protein is one row after TCRdb ran MiXCR on the reads. The table records more than 85,000 distinct CDR3 sequences, 8% to 10% of them present only once. Time point described: before trial treatment. The material sequenced was PBMCs, taken before treatment. The receptors were sampled from a male donor with prostate cancer.

The chain couples TRBV6-5 to TRBJ1-4, with unresolved D. CDR3 length equals 12 residues. The V gene lost 8 bases and the J gene lost 11 bases, with 15 bases spanning the gap. The germline CDR1 and CDR2 sequences are MNHEY and SVGAGI. The CDR3 DNA follows: TGTGCCAGCGGGCTTTTCTTCAAGAAACTGTTTTTT. Its translation is CASGLFFKKLFF.

This clonotype was seen ten or more times. V gene TRBV24-1 combines with J gene TRBJ2-1; D is uncertain. Germline V gene lookup returns CDR1 KGHDR and CDR2 SFDVKD. V lost 10 bases to trimming and J lost 9 bases, with 18 bases between them. The CDR3 covers 13 residues. CDR3 nucleotide sequence: TGTGCCACTACCGGCCAACTTGGTGCTGAGCAGTTCTTC. Amino acid sequence: CATTGQLGAEQFF.

This clonotype showed up many times. The rearrangement joins TRBV6-2 or TRBV6-3 to TRBJ2-3; TRBD2 matches at 9 bases. Germline CDR1 MNHEY, CDR2 SVGEGT. This CDR3 is 15 amino acids long. V gave up 2 bases and J gave up 7 bases; unmatched junction bases: 7. CDR3 in amino acids: CASSYGLAGMNTQYF. In DNA, the CDR3 is TGTGCCAGCAGTTACGGGCTAGCGGGGATGAATACGCAGTATTTT.

This clonotype was observed at least ten times. The genes are TRBV4-2 and TRBJ2-3, with 9 bases aligning to TRBD2. The CDR3 length is 15 residues. Per germline, CDR1 LGHNA and CDR2 YNFKEQ. With 1 base clipped from V and 2 bases from J, the junction kept 1 base outside the gene matches. This CDR3 reads CASSQVAGATDTQYF. The CDR3, as DNA: TGTGCCAGCAGCCAAGTAGCGGGAGCCACAGATACGCAGTATTTT.

This clonotype was counted many times. The CDR3, as DNA: TGTGCCAGCAGCCTTCCACGACTAGCGGGAGCCTGGTACAATGAGCAGTTCTTC. This translates into CASSLPRLAGAWYNEQFF. The J gene is TRBJ2-1, the V gene TRBV7-8, with 12 bases lining up with TRBD2. The CDR3 extends over 18 amino acids. V dropped 5 bases and J dropped 4; count of bases not matched to a gene: 12. Germline loops: CDR1 SGHVS, CDR2 FQNEAQ.

This clonotype has a count of ten or more. The gene calls are TRBV11-2 and TRBJ2-2; no firm D call. Germline CDR1 and CDR2: SGHAT and FQNNGV. V was trimmed by 0 bases and J by 7 bases, leaving 6 bases between them. This CDR3 contains 13 residues. CDR3 DNA: TGTGCCAGCAGCTTAGACCGAAACGGGGAGCTGTTTTTT. Amino acid sequence: CASSLDRNGELFF.

At least ten counts were recorded for this clonotype. The chain has TRBV6-6 and TRBJ2-1; D ambiguous. Per the germline V gene, CDR1 is MNHNY and CDR2 is SVGAGI (reference sequence). The CDR3 extends over 14 amino acids. V was trimmed by 2 bases and J by 0 bases, leaving 5 bases between them. CDR3 region: CASSYTRSYNEQFF. CDR3 nucleotides: TGTGCCAGCAGTTACACTCGCTCCTACAATGAGCAGTTCTTC.

This clonotype was detected ten times or more. The V gene is TRBV7-2, the J gene TRBJ2-5; D gene ambiguous. CDR3 length equals 15 residues. Between the trimmed V and J ends, which lost 1 base and 2 bases, there was a span of 11 bases. Germline values: CDR1 SGHTA, CDR2 FQGNSA. The chain's CDR3 is CASSLGIFTQETQYF. CDR3 DNA sequence: TGTGCCAGCAGCTTAGGTATATTTACTCAAGAGACCCAGTACTTC.

This clonotype was seen many times. J is TRBJ2-6 and V is TRBV4-1, with D hard to call. V was pared by 0 bases and J by 0 bases, with 6 bases between. CDR3 length: 16 amino acids. The V gene's germline CDR1 is MGHRA and CDR2 YSYEKL. The CDR3 sequence is CASSQEPGSGANVLTF. DNA of the CDR3: TGCGCCAGCAGCCAAGAACCGGGCTCTGGGGCCAACGTCCTGACTTTC.

This clonotype occurred many times. The CDR3 DNA reads as TGTGCCAGCAGACCCGTCGGTGGAGAGAGCAATCAGCCCCAGCATTTT. Translating it yields CASRPVGGESNQPQHF. This rearrangement joins TRBV6-2 or TRBV6-3 to TRBJ1-5; D gene uncertain. The CDR3 sequence is 16 residues long. Per germline, CDR1 MNHEY and CDR2 SVGEGT. V dropped 6 bases and J dropped 1 base, with 16 bases sitting between them.

The chain employs TRBV19 and TRBJ1-2; 10 bases are shared with TRBD1. Trimming took 8 bases from V and 8 from J; bases not matched to a gene: 8. The CDR3 consists of 13 residues. Germline-derived CDR1 and CDR2 are LNHDA and SQIVND (reference sequence). In DNA, the CDR3 is TGTGCCAGTGGGACAGGGGACCCACTCGGCTACACCTTC. Translating it yields CASGTGDPLGYTF.

This clonotype showed up many times. The J gene is TRBJ2-7, the V gene TRBV4-3, with 12 bases aligning to TRBD2. The CDR3 extends over 21 amino acids. Germline CDR1 LGHNA, CDR2 YSLEER. Trimming at V came to 4 bases and at J to 6 bases, leaving 25 bases not matched to a gene. Here the CDR3 reads CASSRKGEEASGRAESGEQYF. CDR3 DNA sequence: TGCGCCAGCAGCCGAAAGGGCGAGGAGGCTAGCGGGAGGGCCGAATCTGGCGAGCAGTACTTC.

This clonotype was seen ten or more times. J is TRBJ2-1 and V is TRBV7-2, with D maybe TRBD2 (5 bases). CDR3 length: 13 residues. V shed 3 bases and J shed 9 bases, with 12 bases lying between them. The V gene's germline CDR1 is SGHTA and CDR2 FQGNSA. The CDR3 nucleotides read TGTGCCAGCAGCTTGGCTAGCTTGGTTGAGCAGTTCTTC. Translating it yields CASSLASLVEQFF.

The rearrangement joins TRBV27 to TRBJ2-7; TRBD2 agrees at 10 bases. Germline V CDR1 and CDR2: MNHEY, SMNVEV (reference sequence). With 6 bases clipped from V and 2 bases from J, the junction kept 13 bases outside the gene matches. This CDR3 spans 17 amino acids. The DNA for the CDR3 is TGTGCCAGCAGCCCTCATGGAGCGGGAGGGCCGCCCTACGAGCAGTACTTC. Its protein is CASSPHGAGGPPYEQYF.

This clonotype was recorded many times. The CDR3 bases are TGTGCCAGCAGCTCCGGCCCGGGAGTTTCCCGCAATGAGCAGTTCTTC. Residues: CASSSGPGVSRNEQFF. This chain joins TRBV7-2 and TRBJ2-1; D might be TRBD2 (6 bases). This CDR3 spans 16 amino acids. The germline V and J ends were trimmed by 4 bases and 6 bases, with 19 bases remaining between them. The germline gives CDR1 SGHTA, CDR2 FQGNSA.

This clonotype was counted many times. This chain connects TRBV19 to TRBJ2-4; D not resolved. Per the germline V gene, CDR1 is LNHDA and CDR2 is SQIVND (reference sequence). CDR3 length equals 14 residues. V was clipped by 3 bases and J by 1 base, with 7 bases between them. The CDR3 region has the DNA TGTGCCAGTAGTATTGACTGGGCCAAAAACATTCAGTACTTC. It encodes CASSIDWAKNIQYF.

The V and J genes are TRBV28 and TRBJ2-5; 7 bases are a match to TRBD2. The CDR3 has 15 residues. V lost 5 bases, J lost 1 base, and 7 bases stayed unmatched. Germline V lookup: CDR1 MDHEN, CDR2 SYDVKM. The CDR3 DNA reads TGTGCCAGCAGTCGGGGAGGGGTTGGCCAAGAGACCCAGTACTTC. It is translated as CASSRGGVGQETQYF.

This clonotype has ten or more counts. The rearrangement links TRBV2 to TRBJ2-7; 13 bases align to TRBD2. V lost 8 bases, J lost 7 bases, and 8 bases stayed unmatched. CDR1 is SNHLY and CDR2 is FYNNEI in the germline V gene. CDR3 size: 14 residues. As DNA, the CDR3 is TGTGCCAGCGGGGGGACTAGCGGGACGGGAGAGCAGTACTTC. It specifies CASGGTSGTGEQYF.

In regard to this clonotype: This likely came from a read error, as a far larger clone is one base away. The V and J genes are TRBV5-8 and TRBJ2-4; the D gene is possibly TRBD2 (5 bases). Germline V gene sequence: CDR1 SGHTS, CDR2 YDEGEE. The CDR3 spans 16 residues. CDR3 in DNA: TGTGCCAGCAGCTTGGATAGGACGCTAGCCAAAAGCATTCAGTACTTC. Its protein product is CASSLDRTLAKSIQYF.

In this sample, this clonotype turned up many times. The V call is TRBV4-3, the J call TRBJ2-4, with 8 bases aligning to TRBD2. The CDR3 has 15 amino acids. Germline CDR1 LGHNA, CDR2 YSLEER. Trimming took 0 bases from V and 8 from J; bases not matched to a gene: 6. For the CDR3, the DNA is TGCGCCAGCAGCCAAGAAAGAGCGCGGGGGGACATTCAGTACTTC. As protein: CASSQERARGDIQYF.

Regarding this clonotype: This likely reflects a read error, since a far larger clone is one base away. The chain links TRBV29-1 to TRBJ2-7, with unresolved D. Germline V gene sequence: CDR1 SQVTM, CDR2 ANQGSEA. Trimming took 3 bases from V and 7 from J, leaving 22 bases between them. The CDR3 has 15 residues. CDR3 loop: CSVDGPGSRYNEQYF. The CDR3 region has the DNA TGCAGCGTTGATGGGCCGGGCAGCCGGTACAATGAGCAGTACTTC.

This clonotype was counted ten times or more. This sequence joins TRBV7-9 and TRBJ2-7; D tentatively fits TRBD1 or TRBD2 (5 bases each). V dropped 8 bases and J dropped 0 bases, with 17 bases sitting between them. The CDR3 is 15 amino acids. The germline gives CDR1 SEHNR, CDR2 FQNEAQ (reference sequence). The CDR3 region is CASCNRDQSSYEQYF. DNA of the CDR3: TGTGCCAGCTGTAACCGGGACCAGAGCTCCTACGAGCAGTACTTC.

This clonotype was counted many times. The chain combines TRBV18 with TRBJ2-3; D is undetermined. The CDR3 is 12 amino acids. The V and J ends lost 7 bases and 2 bases respectively, with 7 bases between them. Germline lookup yields CDR1 KGHSH and CDR2 LQKENI. CDR3 nucleotides: TGTGCCAGCTGCGCGAACACAGATACGCAGTATTTT. Translation: CASCANTDTQYF.

The V gene is TRBV12-3 or TRBV12-4, the J gene TRBJ1-3; 7 positions agree with TRBD1. V lost 1 base, J lost 0 bases, and 6 bases stayed unmatched. This CDR3 is built from 17 residues. CDR3 coding DNA: TGTGCCAGCAGTTTAGGGCATACAGGGGCCTCTGGAAACACCATATATTTT. It yields the protein CASSLGHTGASGNTIYF.

The sample holds many counts of this clonotype. The V gene is TRBV28, the J gene TRBJ1-1, with a tentative D call TRBD1 (5 bases). V lost 5 bases, J lost 8 bases, and 9 bases lay in between. The CDR3 runs to 11 residues. CDR1 MDHEN and CDR2 SYDVKM come from the germline V gene. The CDR3 nucleotides read TGTGCCAGCAGTGACAGCTCCGAAGCTTTCTTT. Its translation is CASSDSSEAFF.

This clonotype was observed at least ten times. The chain carries TRBV29-1 and TRBJ2-3, with 9 bases aligning to TRBD2. The CDR3 covers 13 residues. The trim removed 2 bases at V and 8 bases at J, leaving 5 bases unmatched. Germline CDR1 reads SQVTM; CDR2 reads ANQGSEA. The CDR3 region is CSVESSGVGTQYF. CDR3 coding DNA: TGCAGCGTTGAATCTAGCGGGGTGGGTACGCAGTATTTT.

In this sample, this clonotype turned up many times. This chain uses TRBV6-1 with TRBJ1-1; 9 nucleotides match TRBD1. The junction had 13 bases not matched to a gene; V was cut back by 7 bases and J by 1 base. The germline gives CDR1 MNHNS, CDR2 SASEGT. The CDR3 has 17 residues. CDR3 bases: TGTGCCAGCAACGACGGGACAGGGTTTTGGGAGAACACTGAAGCTTTCTTT. Protein: CASNDGTGFWENTEAFF.

In this sample, this clonotype turned up many times. The chain links TRBV5-1 to TRBJ1-2, with a weak D call TRBD1 (6 bases). This CDR3 has 15 residues. From germline, CDR1 is SGHRS and CDR2 YFSETQ. The V gene lost 4 bases and the J gene lost 4 bases, with 17 bases spanning the gap. The CDR3 spells CASSPSSGQRYGYTF. CDR3 bases: TGCGCCAGCAGCCCTTCGAGTGGACAGCGCTATGGCTACACCTTC.

This clonotype was detected ten times or more. The V and J genes are TRBV3-1 and TRBJ2-7; 9 bases fit TRBD1. J lost 2 bases, V lost 6 bases, and 5 bases had no gene match. The CDR3 is 14 residues long. Germline CDR1 and CDR2: LGHDT and YNNKEL (reference sequence). CDR3 DNA sequence: TGTGCCAGCAGGCGTGGGACAGGGACCTACGAGCAGTACTTC. Translation gives CASRRGTGTYEQYF.

This clonotype was found many times. The CDR3 here is CASSLSWTAGELFF. In DNA, the CDR3 is TGCGCCAGCAGCTTATCTTGGACTGCCGGGGAGCTGTTTTTT. V usage is TRBV5-1 and J usage is TRBJ2-2; D perhaps matches TRBD2 (5 bases). The CDR3 contains 14 residues. V was shortened by 2 bases and J by 6 bases, with 11 bases between the two germline ends. Germline CDR1 SGHRS, CDR2 YFSETQ.